The rows below give T cell receptor beta chains drawn from one sample of a study of PD-1 blockade in classical Hodgkin lymphoma. Assay: immunoSEQ multiplex PCR; the TCRdb copy retains only in-frame clones and omits some. The data show some 35,000 clones, approximately 90% seen once. Sequencing was performed on CD4+ T cells from blood. The receptor source for this set is a human donor with classical Hodgkin lymphoma. The conserved cysteine and the conserved F or W are not part of the CDR3 here.

V gene | CDR3 protein
TRBV9 | ASSVEIGNDYGYT
TRBV28 | ASFAEGRWQKNQPQH
TRBV11-2 | ASSLGTGFLNEWF
TRBV5-1 | ASRSDSDGNTIY
TRBV2 | ASSVVGGRETQY
TRBV5-1 | ASSLEGGYGYT
TRBV19 | ASSFRQGWKQPQH
TRBV11-3 | ASSLEGLDKRTSGLF
TRBV27 | ATKWARGNYGYT
TRBV6-6 | ASETLGGQGNYEQY
TRBV19 | ASTSLMQGYT
TRBV2 | ASSGRPRKDSGANVLT